This TCR beta chain was observed in a study of blood T cell repertoires in COVID-19. This table comes from immunoSEQ multiplex PCR, and its TCRdb copy is limited to in-frame clones, with some not included. The profile shows about 170,000 clones, under 85% of them singletons. V trimming: 3 bases; J trimming: 7 bases; junction bases outside the gene matches: 9. The germline V gene has CDR1 KGHSH and CDR2 LQKENI. The CDR3 covers 15 residues. The origin of this receptor is a man between 60 and 75 years old who had recovered from COVID-19. Sequencing was performed on peripheral blood. The rearrangement links TRBV18 to TRBJ2-1; 7 bases align to TRBD2. The DNA of the CDR3 is TGTGCCAGCTCACCCGATCGGGGGAGGGTGAATGAGCAGTTCTTC. Protein: CASSPDRGRVNEQFF. The full variable domain, rest sourced from reference TRBV18 and TRBJ2-1, is NAGVMQNPRHLVRRRGQEARLRCSPMKGHSHVYWYRQLPEEGLKFMVYLQKENIIDESGMPKERFSAEFPKEGPSILRIQQVVRGDSAAYFCASSPDRGRVNEQFFGPGTRLTVL.